These 11 T cell receptor beta chains came from one sample sequenced in a study of shared clonotypes between healthy human individuals. Data came from immunoSEQ multiplex PCR; TCRdb stores just in-frame clones and leaves some out. This table holds about 980,000 clones, 60% to 85% found once. Specimen: memory CD4+ T cells sorted from blood. The sample's subset: CD45RA-negative fraction. Receptor source: a man between 18 and 35 years old in good health.

This clone was observed a single time. The genes are TRBV11-2 and TRBJ1-2; D not certain. The CDR3 extends over 12 amino acids. Deletions cut 3 bases from V and 7 bases from J, with 9 bases between. From germline, CDR1 is SGHAT and CDR2 FQNNGV. The CDR3 reads CASSFSSGGYTF. The CDR3 DNA reads TGTGCCAGCAGCTTCTCGTCGGGTGGCTACACCTTC.

V usage is TRBV7-9 and J usage is TRBJ2-1, with D perhaps TRBD2 (5 bases). The CDR3 totals 17 residues. V dropped 1 base and J dropped 4 bases, with 17 bases sitting between them. From germline, CDR1 is SEHNR and CDR2 FQNEAQ (reference sequence). The CDR3 nucleotides are TGTGCCAGCAGCTTAGGGCCCTTAAGGACTTCATACAATGAGCAGTTCTTC. Its translation: CASSLGPLRTSYNEQFF.

The gene calls are TRBV5-6 and TRBJ1-1, with 10 nucleotides matching TRBD1. The length of the CDR3 is 15 residues. The ends lost 4 bases at V and 6 bases at J; junction bases unmatched: 9. Germline V gene sequence: CDR1 SGHDT, CDR2 YYEEEE. CDR3 DNA sequence: TGTGCCAGCAGCCCGCCCCTGACAGGGGGCGCTGAAGCTTTCTTT. Translation: CASSPPLTGGAEAFF.

V and J are TRBV23-1 and TRBJ2-5; 8 positions match TRBD1. TRBV23-1 is reported as an ORF; its role is uncertain. Losses at the gene ends were 3 bases for V and 4 bases for J; bases not matched to a gene: 7. CDR3 size: 15 residues. CDR3 DNA: TGCGCCAGCAGTCATACCGGACAGGGAATAGAGACCCAGTACTTC. Its protein product is CASSHTGQGIETQYF.

The chain joins TRBV27 to TRBJ2-7, with D possibly being TRBD1 (5 bases). This CDR3 has 16 amino acids. Germline CDR1 and CDR2: MNHEY and SMNVEV (reference sequence). V lost 5 bases and J 2 bases, leaving 19 bases between the germline ends. In DNA form, the CDR3 reads TGTGCCAGCAGTCCCAACCGACAGAGAGCTCCCTACGAGCAGTACTTC. Its protein product is CASSPNRQRAPYEQYF.

This rearrangement joins TRBV6-6 to TRBJ2-7; D is perhaps TRBD2 (6 bases). CDR3 size: 13 residues. V gave up 7 bases and J gave up 6 bases, with 16 bases separating them. Germline V lookup: CDR1 MNHNY, CDR2 SVGAGI (reference sequence). Here the CDR3 DNA reads TGTGCCAGCAACTACCTGGAGGGAAGCGAGCAGTACTTC. Translation gives CASNYLEGSEQYF.

V is TRBV7-3 and J is TRBJ2-4; 7 bases match TRBD2. This CDR3 contains 15 residues. CDR1 and CDR2 from the germline V gene are SGHTA and FQGTGA. V lost 5 bases, J lost 3 bases, and 7 bases stayed unmatched. The CDR3 region is CASSQLAGGKNIQYF. The CDR3, as DNA: TGTGCCAGCAGCCAGTTAGCGGGTGGCAAAAACATTCAGTACTTC.

The rearrangement links TRBV5-6 to TRBJ2-5; unclear D gene. The V gene's germline CDR1 is SGHDT and CDR2 YYEEEE. This CDR3 is 13 amino acids long. The V gene lost 4 bases and the J gene lost 5 bases, with 12 bases spanning the gap. DNA for the CDR3: TGTGCCAGCAGCCCTTCCAGACTGGAGACCCAGTACTTC. It encodes CASSPSRLETQYF.

The chain recombines TRBV11-3 with TRBJ2-5; D might be TRBD1 or TRBD2, each matching 5 bases. The CDR3 covers 14 residues. Germline values: CDR1 SGHNT, CDR2 YENEEA. Between the trimmed V and J ends, which lost 5 bases and 7 bases, there was a span of 17 bases. The CDR3 sequence is CASSAGAEHATQYF. In DNA form, the CDR3 reads TGTGCCAGCAGCGCCGGGGCAGAACATGCGACCCAGTACTTC.

Comments on this clone: This sequence is one base from a far larger clone and is likely a read error. The chain has TRBV6-5 and TRBJ1-3; D not certain. The CDR3 contains 13 residues. The germline V gene encodes CDR1 MNHEY and CDR2 SVGAGI. V was cut by 2 bases and J by 0 bases, with 2 bases left in between. CDR3 coding DNA: TGTGCCAGCAGTTACCTCTCTGGAAACACCATATATTTT. This gives the protein CASSYLSGNTIYF.

Note on this clone: Other DNA sequences of this sample code for an identical CDR3. The chain recombines TRBV6-1 with TRBJ2-7; either TRBD1 or TRBD2 may supply D (6 bases each). Deletions cut 4 bases from V and 4 bases from J, with 11 bases between. Germline CDR1 and CDR2: MNHNS and SASEGT. The CDR3 runs to 13 residues. In DNA form, the CDR3 reads TGTGCCAGCAGTGGTGAGGGGGGATACGAGCAGTACTTC. This gives the protein CASSGEGGYEQYF.